These 32 T cell receptor beta chains came from one sample sequenced in a study of beta chain features in type 1 diabetes. Every bit of the isolated RNA underwent reverse transcription, so sequencing read expressed TCRB transcripts. Some clones are missing from TCRdb's copy, which holds only in-frame ones; the method was immunoSEQ multiplex PCR. Counted here are over 300,000 clones, less than 10% occurring once; the ten biggest clones make up less than 0.45%. Sequenced: central memory CD4+ T cells from blood. The receptors were gathered from a woman aged 18-29 years in good health.

This clone was counted only a few times. The rearrangement links TRBV5-1 to TRBJ2-1; D ambiguous. V was shortened by 7 bases and J by 0 bases, with 11 bases between the two germline ends. CDR3 length: 14 amino acids. CDR1 SGHRS and CDR2 YFSETQ come from the germline V gene. The CDR3 here is CASRDSSSYNEQFF. CDR3 DNA sequence: TGCGCCAGCCGAGACTCGAGCTCCTACAATGAGCAGTTCTTC.

This clone was recorded many times. V is TRBV14 and J is TRBJ2-1; TRBD2 aligns across 10 bases. Germline V gene sequence: CDR1 SGHDN, CDR2 FVKESK. This CDR3 comprises 15 residues. The V segment lost 1 base and the J segment 10 bases; nucleotides outside the gene matches: 7. The CDR3 loop reads CASSQGASGREEQFF. The CDR3 bases are TGTGCCAGCAGCCAAGGGGCTAGCGGGAGAGAAGAGCAGTTCTTC.

This clone came up a few times. This chain uses TRBV14 with TRBJ1-4, with D unclear. The CDR3 extends over 12 amino acids. Germline CDR1 is SGHDN and CDR2 is FVKESK. Deletions cut 4 bases from V and 7 bases from J, with 7 bases between. CDR3 nucleotides: TGTGCCAGCAGCCCATCAGCTGAAAAACTGTTTTTT. It specifies CASSPSAEKLFF.

A few counts support this clone. The chain links TRBV7-9 to TRBJ1-4; the D gene is possibly TRBD1 (6 bases). Trimming pared 0 bases from V and 7 bases from J, leaving 15 bases between. Germline V gene sequence: CDR1 SEHNR, CDR2 FQNEAQ (reference sequence). The length of the CDR3 is 16 residues. The CDR3 here is CASSLAPGAVAEKLFF. DNA of the CDR3: TGTGCCAGCAGCTTAGCCCCAGGGGCTGTGGCTGAAAAACTGTTTTTT.

V is TRBV19 and J is TRBJ2-3; 9 bases map to TRBD2. V lost 8 bases, J lost 2 bases, and 8 bases stayed unmatched. The CDR3 covers 15 residues. Germline CDR1 is LNHDA and CDR2 is SQIVND (reference sequence). The DNA for the CDR3 is TGTGCCAGTCCGCCGCGGACTAGCGACACAGATACGCAGTATTTT. Translating it yields CASPPRTSDTDTQYF.

V usage is TRBV4-3 and J usage is TRBJ2-7, with D possibly matching TRBD2 (5 bases). The CDR3 contains 15 residues. Germline V gene lookup returns CDR1 LGHNA and CDR2 YSLEER. Trimming pared 1 base from V and 3 bases from J, leaving 13 bases between. The CDR3 region has the DNA TGCGCCAGCAGCCAAGTCGTTAGCGTAGGCTACGAGCAGTACTTC. Its translation is CASSQVVSVGYEQYF.

This chain joins TRBV6-1 and TRBJ2-2; 12 nucleotides agree with TRBD2. Unmatched junction bases numbered 2, after V lost 8 bases and J lost 4 bases. CDR3 length: 14 residues. CDR1 is MNHNS, CDR2 SASEGT, per germline. The CDR3 spells CASRLAGVTGELFF. CDR3 nucleotide sequence: TGTGCCAGCCGACTAGCGGGAGTCACCGGGGAGCTGTTTTTT.

This clone was found a few times. The V call is TRBV4-2, the J call TRBJ2-7; 7 positions agree with TRBD2. Losses at the gene ends were 0 bases for V and 6 bases for J; bases not matched to a gene: 11. The V gene's germline CDR1 is LGHNA and CDR2 YNFKEQ. The CDR3 sequence is 16 residues long. The CDR3, as DNA: TGTGCCAGCAGCCAAGATTGGGCGGGAGTCTCTTCCGAGCAGTACTTC. This codes for CASSQDWAGVSSEQYF.

This clone has ten or more counts. The chain has TRBV6-5 and TRBJ2-3; TRBD1 is a possible D gene (6 bases). V was shortened by 2 bases and J by 9 bases, with 15 bases between the two germline ends. Germline V gene sequence: CDR1 MNHEY, CDR2 SVGAGI. This CDR3 spans 14 amino acids. The CDR3 coding sequence is TGTGCCAGCAGTTACCAGGGGACGGGTACCACGCAGTATTTT. Translation: CASSYQGTGTTQYF.

For this clone: Other DNA sequences in this specimen translate into the identical CDR3. The chain employs TRBV28 and TRBJ2-7; 8 bases are shared with TRBD1. The germline gives CDR1 MDHEN, CDR2 SYDVKM. CDR3 length: 13 residues. The V and J ends lost 4 bases and 3 bases, in that order; junction bases with no gene match: 2. The CDR3 DNA reads TGTGCCAGCAGTTCTGGGACAGGCTACGAGCAGTACTTC. Translation: CASSSGTGYEQYF.

This clone was found a few times. The rearrangement uses TRBV5-1 and TRBJ2-1, with D possibly matching TRBD2 (5 bases). The CDR3 spans 15 residues. Germline CDR1 reads SGHRS; CDR2 reads YFSETQ. Trimming stripped 0 bases from V and 9 bases from J, with 16 bases between. DNA for the CDR3: TGCGCCAGCAGCTTGGATCTTCCGGGGTATGGTGAGCAGTTCTTC. Translating it yields CASSLDLPGYGEQFF.

The V gene is TRBV9, the J gene TRBJ1-4; tentative D call: TRBD1 (5 bases). With 0 bases removed from V and 7 bases from J, the gap between germline ends came to 16 bases. This CDR3 has 16 residues. CDR1 and CDR2 (germline): SGDLS, YYNGEE. DNA of the CDR3: TGTGCCAGCAGCGTAGAAGGCTTCAAGAGGGGTGAAAAACTGTTTTTT. Translated: CASSVEGFKRGEKLFF. The full variable domain, its missing parts supplied by reference TRBV9 and TRBJ1-4, is DSGVTQTPKHLITATGQRVTLRCSPRSGDLSVYWYQQSLDQGLQFLIQYYNGEERAKGNILERFSAQQFPDLHSELNLSSLELGDSALYFCASSVEGFKRGEKLFFGSGTQLSVL.

The V gene is TRBV7-2, the J gene TRBJ2-6; 9 bases fit TRBD1. The germline V gene has CDR1 SGHTA and CDR2 FQGNSA. The CDR3 sequence is 18 residues long. J lost 0 bases, V lost 5 bases, and 8 bases had no gene match. CDR3 loop: CASSRQGVASSGANVLTF. In DNA form, the CDR3 reads TGTGCCAGCAGCAGACAGGGGGTGGCCTCCTCTGGGGCCAACGTCCTGACTTTC.

This clone was observed a few times. Other DNA variants within this sample encode the same CDR3. V usage is TRBV18 and J usage is TRBJ1-1; unclear D gene. CDR3 length: 13 residues. Germline lookup yields CDR1 KGHSH and CDR2 LQKENI. V was trimmed by 2 bases and J by 2 bases, leaving 6 bases between them. The CDR3: CASSPTQNTEAFF. In DNA form, the CDR3 reads TGTGCCAGCTCACCAACTCAAAACACTGAAGCTTTCTTT.

The chain joins TRBV6-5 to TRBJ1-5; no reliable D call. This CDR3 is built from 13 residues. The germline CDR1 and CDR2 sequences are MNHEY and SVGAGI. V lost 8 bases, J lost 2 bases, and 10 bases lay in between. In DNA form, the CDR3 reads TGTGCCAGCGGAATTGGGGGCAATCAGCCCCAGCATTTT. Amino acid sequence: CASGIGGNQPQHF.

The chain couples TRBV25-1 to TRBJ1-5; possibly TRBD1 for D (5 bases). CDR3 length: 13 amino acids. In germline, CDR1 is MGHDK, CDR2 SYGVNS. The germline V and J ends were trimmed by 4 bases and 4 bases, with 8 bases remaining between them. In DNA, the CDR3 is TGTGCCAGCAGTGTGGGGGAGAATCAGCCCCAGCATTTT. This codes for CASSVGENQPQHF.

This chain uses TRBV18 with TRBJ2-3; D ambiguous. The V end lost 2 bases, the J end lost 2 bases, and 11 bases lay between the germline ends. Looked up from germline, CDR1 is KGHSH and CDR2 is LQKENI. This CDR3 contains 15 residues. CDR3 DNA sequence: TGTGCCAGCTCACCAGGGTTGGGTTCCACAGATACGCAGTATTTT. This encodes CASSPGLGSTDTQYF.

The table lists this clone with a few counts. This sequence joins TRBV19 and TRBJ2-1, with D uncertain. The CDR3 has 11 residues. Germline values: CDR1 LNHDA, CDR2 SQIVND (reference sequence). Trimming cost V 6 bases and J 8 bases, with 8 bases left between them. CDR3 residues: CASSLAHEQFF. Written as DNA, the CDR3 is TGTGCCAGTAGCTTGGCCCATGAGCAGTTCTTC.

This clone came up a few times. The gene calls are TRBV5-1 and TRBJ2-3; TRBD1 aligns across 7 bases. The CDR3 covers 19 residues. Germline trimming cut 1 base from V and 2 bases from J; bases unmatched to any gene: 16. Germline CDR1 is SGHRS and CDR2 is YFSETQ. The CDR3 DNA is TGCGCCAGCAGCTTGTCGTTACCCCACGGGACAGTCGCCACAGATACGCAGTATTTT. Amino acids: CASSLSLPHGTVATDTQYF.

This clone was seen only a few times. The chain has TRBV5-1 and TRBJ2-3; 7 nucleotides match TRBD1. Germline CDR1 reads SGHRS; CDR2 reads YFSETQ. V was pared by 1 base and J by 0 bases, with 2 bases of the junction left unmatched. This CDR3 has 15 residues. The CDR3 is CASSLRTGSTDTQYF. DNA for the CDR3: TGCGCCAGCAGCTTGCGGACAGGCAGCACAGATACGCAGTATTTT.

V is TRBV25-1 and J is TRBJ2-1; 9 bases map to TRBD2. V trimming: 2 bases; J trimming: 9 bases; junction bases outside the gene matches: 8. CDR3 size: 15 residues. Germline V gene data show CDR1 as MGHDK and CDR2 as SYGVNS. CDR3 sequence: CASSEGSSGSSEQFF. CDR3 nucleotide sequence: TGTGCCAGCAGTGAAGGTAGTAGCGGGAGTTCTGAGCAGTTCTTC.

For the CDR3, the DNA is TGTGCCAGCAGCAGACGAGCGGGAGGGCCGGGATCCGTCAAAGAGACCCAGTACTTC. Protein product: CASSRRAGGPGSVKETQYF. The gene calls are TRBV14 and TRBJ2-5; 10 nucleotides line up with TRBD2. V lost 5 bases and J lost 3; bases outside the gene matches: 18. The CDR3 spans 19 residues. CDR1 and CDR2 (germline): SGHDN, FVKESK.

This chain joins TRBV7-2 and TRBJ1-3; TRBD1 agrees at 9 bases. The CDR3 is 15 residues long. V gave up 5 bases and J gave up 4 bases; unmatched junction bases: 6. The germline V gene has CDR1 SGHTA and CDR2 FQGNSA. The DNA of the CDR3 is TGTGCCAGCAGCCTCGACAGGGGGAACGGAAACACCATATATTTT. Its translation: CASSLDRGNGNTIYF.

A word on this clone: The junction departs from the called germline gene at one end, perhaps through a read error. This chain uses TRBV7-2 with TRBJ2-7, with 7 bases matching TRBD1. CDR3 length equals 18 residues. The V gene's germline CDR1 is SGHTA and CDR2 FQGNSA. In DNA form, the CDR3 reads TGCGCCAGCAGCCAGGAACACTGGACCGGGACAGTAGCCTACGAGCAGTACTTC. Translation: CASSQEHWTGTVAYEQYF.

V usage is TRBV19 and J usage is TRBJ2-3, with 12 bases lining up with TRBD2. The V and J ends lost 6 bases and 4 bases, in that order; junction bases with no gene match: 8. In germline, CDR1 is LNHDA, CDR2 SQIVND (reference sequence). This CDR3 contains 16 residues. As DNA, the CDR3 is TGTGCCAGTAGACCTCGACTAGCGGGAGAATCAGATACGCAGTATTTT. Its protein is CASRPRLAGESDTQYF.

This clone was counted only a few times. This chain links TRBV7-6 with TRBJ2-3, with TRBD2 matching over 12 bases. The CDR3 length is 18 residues. Germline lookup yields CDR1 SGHVS and CDR2 FNYEAQ. After removal of 2 bases from V and 0 bases from J, the junction contained 6 bases not matched to a gene. The CDR3 sequence is CASSLRGLAGTSTDTQYF. CDR3 bases: TGTGCCAGCAGCTTAAGGGGACTAGCGGGTACTAGCACAGATACGCAGTATTTT.

This clone was seen just once. A read error may explain this, as a much larger clone is one base away. This sequence joins TRBV27 and TRBJ1-5, with 12 bases lining up with TRBD1. The V and J ends lost 5 bases and 5 bases, in that order; junction bases with no gene match: 4. CDR1 and CDR2 from the germline V gene are MNHEY and SMNVEV (reference sequence). The CDR3 is 15 amino acids. CDR3 nucleotide sequence: TGTGCCAGCAGTCCCGGGACAGGGGGCGATCAGCCCCAGCATTTT. Its translation is CASSPGTGGDQPQHF.

This chain joins TRBV5-6 and TRBJ2-7; D unclear. The germline CDR1 and CDR2 sequences are SGHDT and YYEEEE. The CDR3 totals 15 residues. The V end was cut by 1 base, the J end by 0 bases, with 11 bases between. In nucleotides, the CDR3 is TGTGCCAGCAGCTTGAGCCCGGTTCGCTCCTACGAGCAGTACTTC. This codes for CASSLSPVRSYEQYF.

CDR3 coding DNA: TGTGCCAGCAGAGCAGACACTGAAGCTTTCTTT. This sequence encodes CASRADTEAFF. This chain joins TRBV6-6 and TRBJ1-1; no clear D gene. The ends were cut back, 6 bases at V and 3 bases at J, with 5 bases in the middle. CDR1 is MNHNY, CDR2 SVGAGI, per germline (reference sequence). The CDR3 consists of 11 residues.

At least ten counts were recorded for this clone. V gene TRBV6-5 combines with J gene TRBJ2-2; D remains ambiguous. V lost 7 bases, J lost 0 bases, and 6 bases lay in between. The CDR3 is made up of 13 amino acids. CDR1 and CDR2 (germline): MNHEY, SVGAGI. In DNA form, the CDR3 reads TGTGCCAGCACTAAGACGAACACCGGGGAGCTGTTTTTT. Its translation is CASTKTNTGELFF.

This clone was seen more than once but under ten times. The chain uses TRBV5-6 and TRBJ1-1, with 10 bases fitting TRBD1. This CDR3 has 14 amino acids. With V trimmed by 4 bases and J by 5 bases, 5 bases remained unmatched. Germline V lookup: CDR1 SGHDT, CDR2 YYEEEE. CDR3 in DNA: TGTGCCAGCAGCACGGGACAGGGGAGTACTGAAGCTTTCTTT. This encodes CASSTGQGSTEAFF.

The chain links TRBV6-5 to TRBJ2-5; D possibly matches TRBD1 or TRBD2 (5 bases each). TRBJ2-7 explains the end of the DNA better; the J call may be wrong. CDR1 and CDR2 from the germline V gene are MNHEY and SVGAGI. The CDR3 has 15 amino acids. In nucleotides, the CDR3 is TGTGCCAGCAGTGTAACCGGGACGAAGACCTACGAGCAGTACTTC. Its protein product is CASSVTGTKTYEQYF.